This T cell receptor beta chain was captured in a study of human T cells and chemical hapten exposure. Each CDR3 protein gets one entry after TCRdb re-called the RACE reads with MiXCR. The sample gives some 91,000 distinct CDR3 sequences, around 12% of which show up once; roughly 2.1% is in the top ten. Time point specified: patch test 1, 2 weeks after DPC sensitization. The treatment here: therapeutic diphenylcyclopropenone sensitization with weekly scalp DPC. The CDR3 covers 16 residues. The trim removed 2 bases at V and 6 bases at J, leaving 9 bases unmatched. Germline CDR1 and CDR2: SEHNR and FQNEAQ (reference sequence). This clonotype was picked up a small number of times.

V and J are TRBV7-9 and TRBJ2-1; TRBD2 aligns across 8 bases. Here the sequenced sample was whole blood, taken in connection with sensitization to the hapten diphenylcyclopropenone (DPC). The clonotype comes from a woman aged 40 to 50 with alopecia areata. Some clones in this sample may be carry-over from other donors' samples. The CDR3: CASSLSTGRGSNEQFF. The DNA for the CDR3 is TGTGCCAGCAGCTTAAGTACCGGGAGGGGTTCCAATGAGCAGTTCTTC.